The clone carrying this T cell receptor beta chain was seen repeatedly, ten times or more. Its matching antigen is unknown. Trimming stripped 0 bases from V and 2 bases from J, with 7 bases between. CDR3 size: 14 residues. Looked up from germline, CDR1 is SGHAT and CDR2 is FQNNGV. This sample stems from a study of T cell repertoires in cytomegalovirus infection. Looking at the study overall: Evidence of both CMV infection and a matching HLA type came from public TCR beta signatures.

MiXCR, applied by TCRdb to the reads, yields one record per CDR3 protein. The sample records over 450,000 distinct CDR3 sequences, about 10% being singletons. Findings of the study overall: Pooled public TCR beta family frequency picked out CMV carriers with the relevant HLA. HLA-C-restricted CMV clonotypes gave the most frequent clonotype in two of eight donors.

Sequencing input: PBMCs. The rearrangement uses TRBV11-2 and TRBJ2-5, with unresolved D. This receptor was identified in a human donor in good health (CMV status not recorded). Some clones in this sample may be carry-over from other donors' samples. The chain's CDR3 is CASSLDWDQETQYF. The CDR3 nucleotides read TGTGCCAGCAGCTTAGATTGGGATCAAGAGACCCAGTACTTC.